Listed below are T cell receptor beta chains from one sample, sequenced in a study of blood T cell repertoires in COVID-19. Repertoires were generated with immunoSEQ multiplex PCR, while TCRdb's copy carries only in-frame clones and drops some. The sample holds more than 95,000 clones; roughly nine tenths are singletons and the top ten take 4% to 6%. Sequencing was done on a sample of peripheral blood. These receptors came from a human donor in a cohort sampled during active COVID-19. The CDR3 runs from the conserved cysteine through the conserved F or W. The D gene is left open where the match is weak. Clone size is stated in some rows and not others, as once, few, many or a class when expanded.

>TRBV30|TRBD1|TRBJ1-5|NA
CAWSGQGYQPQHF
TGTGCCTGGAGTGGACAGGGGTATCAGCCCCAGCATTTT
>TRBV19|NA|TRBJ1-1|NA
CASSILSGIEAFF
TGTGCCAGTAGTATTTTGTCGGGGATTGAAGCTTTCTTT
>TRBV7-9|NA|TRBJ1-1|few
CASSRRGRMNTEAFF
TGTGCCAGCAGCCGGCGGGGGCGCATGAACACTGAAGCTTTCTTT
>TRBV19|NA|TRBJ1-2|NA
CASSISRRGQLTF
TGTGCCAGTAGTATCTCTCGGCGTGGACAGCTCACCTTC
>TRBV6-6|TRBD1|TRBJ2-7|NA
CASSYVGGQPYEQYF
TGTGCCAGCAGTTACGTTGGGGGACAGCCCTACGAGCAGTACTTC
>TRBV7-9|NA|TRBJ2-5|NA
CASSLILSPTETQYF
TGTGCCAGCAGCCTAATACTTTCACCCACCGAGACCCAGTACTTC
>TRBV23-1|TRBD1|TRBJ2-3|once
CASSHSFLGQVGPDTQYF
TGCGCCAGCAGTCACTCTTTTCTGGGACAGGTCGGGCCAGATACGCAGTATTTT
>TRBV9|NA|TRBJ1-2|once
CASSVYRDPNYGYTF
TGTGCCAGCAGCGTATACAGGGACCCCAACTATGGCTACACCTTC
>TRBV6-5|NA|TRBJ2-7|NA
CASTRGYEQYF
TGTGCCAGCACCAGGGGCTACGAGCAGTACTTC
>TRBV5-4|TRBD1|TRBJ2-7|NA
CASSFETGPYEQYF
TGTGCCAGCAGCTTCGAGACAGGGCCCTACGAGCAGTACTTC
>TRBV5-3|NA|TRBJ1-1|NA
CASTRGRGGTEAFF
TGTGCCAGTACCCGAGGGAGGGGAGGCACTGAAGCTTTCTTT
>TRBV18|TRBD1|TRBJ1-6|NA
CASSGTDNSPLHF
TGTGCCAGCTCAGGGACAGATAATTCACCCCTCCACTTT
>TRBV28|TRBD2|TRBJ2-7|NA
CASSRPLAGDGYEQYF
TGTGCCAGCAGCCGCCCCCTAGCGGGAGATGGCTACGAGCAGTACTTC
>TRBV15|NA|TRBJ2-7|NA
CATSLRGGRQYEQYF
TGTGCCACCAGCCTAAGGGGGGGGAGGCAATACGAGCAGTACTTC
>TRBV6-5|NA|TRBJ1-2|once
CASFTANYGYTF
TGTGCCAGTTTCACGGCTAACTATGGCTACACCTTC
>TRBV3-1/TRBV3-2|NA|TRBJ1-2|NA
CASSQDLSRRTF
TGTGCCAGCAGCCAAGATCTCTCGCGCAGGACCTTC
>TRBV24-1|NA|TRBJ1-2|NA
CATSDFLGDGYTF
TGTGCCACCAGTGATTTCCTCGGGGATGGCTACACCTTC
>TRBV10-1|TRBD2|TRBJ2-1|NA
CASSAGGYNEQFF
TGCGCCAGCAGCGCGGGAGGCTACAATGAGCAGTTCTTC
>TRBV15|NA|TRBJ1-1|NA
CATSRDRVNTEAFF
TGTGCCACCAGCAGAGACAGGGTGAACACTGAAGCTTTCTTT
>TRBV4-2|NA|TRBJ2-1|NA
CASSQDSSSSYNEQFF
TGTGCCAGCAGCCAAGATTCGTCGAGCTCCTACAATGAGCAGTTCTTC
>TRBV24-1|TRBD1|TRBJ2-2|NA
CATSWTGNTGELFF
TGTGCCACCTCCTGGACAGGGAACACCGGGGAGCTGTTTTTT
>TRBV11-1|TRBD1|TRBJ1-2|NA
CASGAGGSNYGYTF
TGTGCCAGCGGCGCAGGGGGCTCTAACTATGGCTACACCTTC
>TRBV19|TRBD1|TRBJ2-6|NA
CASSTTGVTGANVLTF
TGTGCCAGTAGTACGACAGGGGTGACCGGGGCCAACGTCCTGACTTTC
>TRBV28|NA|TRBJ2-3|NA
CASRVPPTHRIQGLRTDTQYF
TGTGCCAGCAGGGTTCCCCCCACTCATCGCATACAGGGCCTTAGGACAGATACGCAGTATTTT
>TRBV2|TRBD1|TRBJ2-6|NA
CASSTQGSGANVLTF
TGTGCCAGCAGCACACAGGGGTCCGGGGCCAACGTCCTGACTTTC
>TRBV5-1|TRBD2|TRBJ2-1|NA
CASSLSSGGAEQFF
TGCGCCAGCAGCTTGAGTTCCGGGGGGGCTGAGCAGTTCTTC
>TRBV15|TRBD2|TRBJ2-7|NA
CATGTSGFRSYEQYF
TGTGCCACTGGGACTAGCGGGTTTCGTTCCTACGAGCAGTACTTC
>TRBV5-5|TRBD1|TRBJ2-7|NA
CASSLGTGAYEQYF
TGTGCCAGCAGCTTGGGGACAGGGGCGTACGAGCAGTACTTC
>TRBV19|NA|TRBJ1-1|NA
CASPRGGDNTEAFF
TGTGCCAGCCCCCGGGGGGGAGACAACACTGAAGCTTTCTTT
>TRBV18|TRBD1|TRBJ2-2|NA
CASSPSGTGDTGELFF
TGTGCCAGCTCACCGTCCGGGACAGGGGACACCGGGGAGCTGTTTTTT
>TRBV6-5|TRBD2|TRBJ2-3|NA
CASSIAGVGTDTQYF
TGTGCCAGCAGTATAGCGGGAGTGGGCACAGATACGCAGTATTTT
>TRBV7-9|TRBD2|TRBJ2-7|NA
CASSRTSGYNYEQYF
TGTGCCAGCAGCCGTACTAGCGGGTATAACTACGAGCAGTACTTC
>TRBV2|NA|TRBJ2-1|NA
CASSEVGANNEQFF
TGTGCCAGCAGTGAAGTTGGGGCGAACAATGAGCAGTTCTTC
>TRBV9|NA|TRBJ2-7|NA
CASSPRSAGSYEQYF
TGTGCCAGCAGCCCCCGGTCCGCGGGCTCCTACGAGCAGTACTTC
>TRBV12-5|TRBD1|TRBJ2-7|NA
CASGLRDRQTYEQYF
TGTGCTAGTGGTTTAAGGGACAGGCAAACCTACGAGCAGTACTTC
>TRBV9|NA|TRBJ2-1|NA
CASSPEGSYNEQFF
TGTGCCAGCAGCCCTGAGGGCTCCTACAATGAGCAGTTCTTC
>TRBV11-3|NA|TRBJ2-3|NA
CASSLGTNHRTDTQYF
TGTGCCAGCAGCTTAGGGACTAATCACCGGACAGATACGCAGTATTTT
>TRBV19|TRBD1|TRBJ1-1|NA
CASRPGQFTEAFF
TGTGCCAGTAGACCGGGACAGTTCACTGAAGCTTTCTTT